This T cell receptor beta chain was obtained from a study of blood T cell repertoires in COVID-19. As for the study in general: Samples of COVID-19 (acute and convalescent) were obtained from the United States, Italy and Spain. Sources were T cells, B-cell-depleted T cells, or PBMCs; the material itself was cDNA or gDNA.

The sample holds a few counts of this clone. Germline V gene lookup returns CDR1 MNHNS and CDR2 SASEGT. This CDR3 is 15 amino acids long. Trimming took 2 bases from V and 9 from J; bases not matched to a gene: 7. In the original workflow: Reference gene primer amplification in the assay estimated nucleated cell counts. Sequencing was performed with immunoSEQ multiplex PCR; in TCRdb, only in-frame clones are kept and a portion is missing. V, J and clone size derive from that table, while D and trimming were established from the DNA sequence. This table holds about 180,000 clones, 70% to 90% found once.

The sample consisted of peripheral blood. The chain combines TRBV6-1 with TRBJ2-1; 10 bases agree with TRBD2. The receptor was derived from a man between 45 and 60 years old with active or convalescent COVID-19. CDR3 residues: CASSELAGAKGEQFF. The CDR3 DNA is TGTGCCAGCAGTGAACTAGCGGGGGCTAAGGGTGAGCAGTTCTTC.